The rows below give T cell receptor beta chains drawn from one sample of a study of CD8 T cells in ankylosing spondylitis. MiXCR was run by TCRdb on the 5' RACE reads, yielding one entry per CDR3 protein. The sample has 800,000 to 900,000 distinct CDR3 sequences; 10% to 15% are singletons. Sequenced: blood, either unsorted or a sorted T cell fraction (not recorded which). These receptors were obtained from a male donor with ankylosing spondylitis. CDR3s include the opening cysteine and the closing phenylalanine or tryptophan. A D gene is named only where the DNA matches it firmly. Expanded clones are given a class, and other clones once, few, many or no size at all.

V gene	D gene	J gene	clone size	CDR3 protein	CDR3 DNA
TRBV5-1	.	TRBJ2-7	.	CASSLEGSLPYEQYF	TGCGCCAGCAGCCTAGAGGGGAGTCTTCCTTACGAGCAGTACTTC
TRBV7-2	.	TRBJ2-1	few	CASSLALPSYNEQFF	TGTGCCAGCAGCTTAGCCCTCCCGTCCTACAATGAGCAGTTCTTC
TRBV7-2	.	TRBJ2-1	few	CASSLLLAANNEQFF	TGTGCCAGCAGCCTACTTCTAGCAGCTAACAATGAGCAGTTCTTC
TRBV5-1	.	TRBJ1-1	many	CASSLDREAGEAFF	TGCGCCAGCAGCTTGGACAGGGAAGCAGGTGAAGCTTTCTTT
TRBV5-1	.	TRBJ2-5	.	CASSLEGLRETQYF	TGCGCCAGCAGCTTGGAAGGGTTGCGAGAGACCCAGTACTTC
TRBV4-3	TRBD1	TRBJ1-1	few	CASSQDLQGDTEAFF	TGCGCCAGCAGCCAAGATTTACAGGGGGATACTGAAGCTTTCTTT
TRBV4-2	TRBD1	TRBJ1-2	.	CASSQGEAGGEKNGYTF	TGTGCCAGCAGCCAAGGCGAGGCAGGGGGAGAAAAAAATGGCTACACCTTC
TRBV5-1	.	TRBJ2-6	.	CASSSYSGSGANVLTF	TGCGCCAGCAGCTCTTACAGCGGCTCTGGGGCCAACGTCCTGACTTTC
TRBV5-8	TRBD1	TRBJ2-5	.	CASSPGRTGVETQYF	TGTGCCAGCAGCCCAGGAAGGACAGGGGTAGAGACCCAGTACTTC
TRBV29-1	.	TRBJ1-1	few	CSVHPRLNTEAFF	TGCAGCGTACACCCGAGGCTGAACACTGAAGCTTTCTTT
TRBV27	.	TRBJ2-6	.	CASSSPGGVSGANVLTF	TGTGCCAGCAGTTCCCCAGGTGGGGTCTCTGGGGCCAACGTCCTGACTTTC
TRBV2	.	TRBJ2-2	.	CASHRDGNTGELFF	TGTGCCAGCCACAGGGATGGGAACACCGGGGAGCTGTTTTTT
TRBV7-9	.	TRBJ2-7	.	CASSLEMGNEQYF	TGTGCCAGCAGCTTAGAGATGGGTAACGAGCAGTACTTC
TRBV5-1	TRBD2	TRBJ2-1	few	CASSLTSASSYNEQFF	TGCGCCAGCAGCTTGACTAGCGCCAGCTCCTACAATGAGCAGTTCTTC
TRBV28	.	TRBJ2-2	.	CASSLNVADGGELFF	TGTGCCAGCAGTTTAAACGTGGCAGATGGCGGGGAGCTGTTTTTT
TRBV10-3	.	TRBJ2-3	.	CAITRSGNQDTQYF	TGTGCCATCACCAGATCGGGGAATCAAGATACGCAGTATTTT